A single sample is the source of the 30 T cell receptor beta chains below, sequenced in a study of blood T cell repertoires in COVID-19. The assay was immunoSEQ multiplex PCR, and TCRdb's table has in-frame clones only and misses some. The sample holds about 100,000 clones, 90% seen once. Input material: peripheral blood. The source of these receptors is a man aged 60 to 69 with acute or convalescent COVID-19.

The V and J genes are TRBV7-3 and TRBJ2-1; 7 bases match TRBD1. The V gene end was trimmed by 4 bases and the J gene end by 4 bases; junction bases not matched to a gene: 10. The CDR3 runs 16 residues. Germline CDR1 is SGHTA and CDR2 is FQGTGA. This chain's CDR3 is CASSSRQGLRYNEQFF. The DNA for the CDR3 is TGTGCCAGCAGCTCGAGACAGGGATTAAGGTACAATGAGCAGTTCTTC. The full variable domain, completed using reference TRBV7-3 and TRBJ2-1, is GAGVSQTPSNKVTEKGKYVELRCDPISGHTALYWYRQSLGQGPEFLIYFQGTGAADDSGLPNDRFFAVRPEGSVSTLKIQRTERGDSAVYLCASSSRQGLRYNEQFFGPGTRLTVL.

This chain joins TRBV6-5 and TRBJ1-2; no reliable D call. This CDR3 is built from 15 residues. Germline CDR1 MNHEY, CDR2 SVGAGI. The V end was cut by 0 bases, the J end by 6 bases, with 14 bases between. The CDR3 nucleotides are TGTGCCAGCAGTTACTCTGGCAGCTTAACTAATGGCTACACCTTC. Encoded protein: CASSYSGSLTNGYTF.

DNA of the CDR3: TGTGCCAGCAGCCCAGGGAGTCGGGACACCGGAGCTGGCGCTGAAGCTTTCTTT. Translated, it gives CASSPGSRDTGAGAEAFF. This chain joins TRBV11-3 and TRBJ1-1; a weak D match, TRBD1 (6 bases). The CDR3 loop spans 18 amino acids. The germline V and J ends were trimmed by 5 bases and 6 bases, with 28 bases remaining between them. Germline values: CDR1 SGHNT, CDR2 YENEEA.

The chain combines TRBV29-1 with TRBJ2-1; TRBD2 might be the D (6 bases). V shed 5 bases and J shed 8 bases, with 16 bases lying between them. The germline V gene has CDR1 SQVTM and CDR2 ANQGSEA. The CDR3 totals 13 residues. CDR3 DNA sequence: TGCAGCGTTAGTCCGGAGGGAAGGTATGAGCAGTTCTTC. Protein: CSVSPEGRYEQFF.

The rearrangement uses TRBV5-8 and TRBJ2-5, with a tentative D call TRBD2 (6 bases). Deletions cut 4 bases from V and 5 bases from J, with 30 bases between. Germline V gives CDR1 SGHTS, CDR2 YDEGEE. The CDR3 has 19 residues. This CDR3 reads CASSLSWGRRAFGSETQYF. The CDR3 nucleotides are TGTGCCAGCAGCCTCTCTTGGGGCAGGAGGGCCTTTGGTTCGGAGACCCAGTACTTC.

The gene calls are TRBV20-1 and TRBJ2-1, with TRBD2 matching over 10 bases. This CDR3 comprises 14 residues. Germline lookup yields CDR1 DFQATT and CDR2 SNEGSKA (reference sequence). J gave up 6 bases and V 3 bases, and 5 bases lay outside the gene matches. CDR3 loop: CSASSSGRANEQFF. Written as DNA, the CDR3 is TGCAGTGCTAGTTCGAGCGGGAGGGCCAATGAGCAGTTCTTC.

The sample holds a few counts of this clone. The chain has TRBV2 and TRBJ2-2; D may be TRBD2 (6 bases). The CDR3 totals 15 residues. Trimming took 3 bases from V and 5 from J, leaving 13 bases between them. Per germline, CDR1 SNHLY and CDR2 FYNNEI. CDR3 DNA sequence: TGTGCCAGCAGTGATACGCAGCGGGCGACCGGGGAGCTGTTTTTT. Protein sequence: CASSDTQRATGELFF.

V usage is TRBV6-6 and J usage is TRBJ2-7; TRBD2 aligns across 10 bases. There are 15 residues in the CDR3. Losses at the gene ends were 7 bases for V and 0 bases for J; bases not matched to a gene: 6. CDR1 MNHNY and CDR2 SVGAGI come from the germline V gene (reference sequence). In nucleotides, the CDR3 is TGTGCCAGCATTCCCAGCGGGAGGGCCTCCTACGAGCAGTACTTC. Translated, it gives CASIPSGRASYEQYF.

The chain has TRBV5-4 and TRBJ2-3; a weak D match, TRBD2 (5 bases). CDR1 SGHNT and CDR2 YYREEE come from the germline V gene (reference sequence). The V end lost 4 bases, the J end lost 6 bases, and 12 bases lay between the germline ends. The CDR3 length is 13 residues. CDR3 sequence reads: CASSLAAADTQYF. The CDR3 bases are TGTGCCAGCAGCCTGGCAGCGGCCGATACGCAGTATTTT.

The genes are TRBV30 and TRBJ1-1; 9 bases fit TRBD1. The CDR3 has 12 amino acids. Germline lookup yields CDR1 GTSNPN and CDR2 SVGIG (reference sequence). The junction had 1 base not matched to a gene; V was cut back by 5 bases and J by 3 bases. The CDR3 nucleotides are TGTGCCTGGGACAGGGGGGACACTGAAGCTTTCTTT. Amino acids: CAWDRGDTEAFF.

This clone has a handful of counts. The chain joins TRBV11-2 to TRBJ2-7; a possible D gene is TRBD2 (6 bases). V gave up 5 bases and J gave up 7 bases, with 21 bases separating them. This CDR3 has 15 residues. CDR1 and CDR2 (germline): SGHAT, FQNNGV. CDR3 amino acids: CASSPSPSAPLEQYF. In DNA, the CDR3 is TGTGCCAGCAGCCCCTCCCCTAGCGCGCCGTTAGAGCAGTACTTC.

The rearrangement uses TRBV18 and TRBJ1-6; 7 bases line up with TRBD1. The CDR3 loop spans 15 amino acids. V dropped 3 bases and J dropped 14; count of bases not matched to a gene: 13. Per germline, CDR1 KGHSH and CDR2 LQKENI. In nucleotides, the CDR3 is TGTGCCAGCTCACCTGAGTCGACAGGGCTTGAGGCCCTCCACTTT. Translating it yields CASSPESTGLEALHF.

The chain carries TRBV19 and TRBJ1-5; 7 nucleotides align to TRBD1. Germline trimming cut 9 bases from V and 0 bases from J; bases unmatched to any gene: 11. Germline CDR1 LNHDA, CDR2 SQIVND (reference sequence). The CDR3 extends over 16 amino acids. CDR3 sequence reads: CASTRRGTDSNQPQHF. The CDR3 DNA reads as TGTGCCAGCACGAGGAGGGGGACAGATAGCAATCAGCCCCAGCATTTT.

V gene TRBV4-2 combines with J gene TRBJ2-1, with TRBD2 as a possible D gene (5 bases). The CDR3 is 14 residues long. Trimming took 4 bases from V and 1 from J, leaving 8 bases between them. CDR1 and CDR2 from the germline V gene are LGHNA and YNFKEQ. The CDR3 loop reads CASSPGGSYNEQFF. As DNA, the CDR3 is TGTGCCAGCAGCCCCGGCGGGTCCTACAATGAGCAGTTCTTC.

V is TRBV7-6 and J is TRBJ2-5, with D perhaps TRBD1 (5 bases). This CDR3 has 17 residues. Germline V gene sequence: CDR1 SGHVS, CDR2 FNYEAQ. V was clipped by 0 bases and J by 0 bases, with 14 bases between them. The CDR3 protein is CASSLAGASSYQETQYF. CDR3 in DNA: TGTGCCAGCAGCTTAGCAGGGGCGTCATCGTACCAAGAGACCCAGTACTTC.

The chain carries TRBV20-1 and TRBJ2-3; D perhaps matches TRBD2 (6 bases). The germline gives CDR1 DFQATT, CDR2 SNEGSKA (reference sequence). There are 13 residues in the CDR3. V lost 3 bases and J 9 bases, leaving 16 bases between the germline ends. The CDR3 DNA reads TGCAGTGCTAGTATGGTCGCGGGGCCGACGCAGTATTTT. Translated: CSASMVAGPTQYF.

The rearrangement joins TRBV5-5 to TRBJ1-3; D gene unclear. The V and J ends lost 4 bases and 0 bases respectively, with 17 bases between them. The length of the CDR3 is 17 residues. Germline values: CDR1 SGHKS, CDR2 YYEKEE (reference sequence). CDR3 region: CASSLIIPPSSGNTIYF. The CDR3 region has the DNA TGTGCCAGCAGCCTGATCATACCGCCCAGCTCTGGAAACACCATATATTTT. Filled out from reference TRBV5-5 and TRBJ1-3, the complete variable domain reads DAGVTQSPTHLIKTRGQQVTLRCSPISGHKSVSWYQQVLGQGPQFIFQYYEKEERGRGNFPDRFSARQFPNYSSELNVNALLLGDSALYLCASSLIIPPSSGNTIYFGEGSWLTVV.

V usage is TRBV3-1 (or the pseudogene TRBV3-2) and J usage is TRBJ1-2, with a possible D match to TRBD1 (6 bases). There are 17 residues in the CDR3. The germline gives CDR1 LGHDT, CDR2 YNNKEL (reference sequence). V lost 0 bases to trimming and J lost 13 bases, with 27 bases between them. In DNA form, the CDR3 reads TGTGCCAGCAGCCAAGATTTGGGTCAGGGGCAGAGGGTTAGAGGCACCTTC. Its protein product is CASSQDLGQGQRVRGTF.

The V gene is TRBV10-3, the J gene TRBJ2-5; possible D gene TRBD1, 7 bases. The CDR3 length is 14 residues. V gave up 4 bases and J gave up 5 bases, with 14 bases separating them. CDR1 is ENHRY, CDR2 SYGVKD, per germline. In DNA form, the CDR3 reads TGTGCCATCAGTGTTCAGGGGGGTTTTGAGACCCAGTACTTC. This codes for CAISVQGGFETQYF.

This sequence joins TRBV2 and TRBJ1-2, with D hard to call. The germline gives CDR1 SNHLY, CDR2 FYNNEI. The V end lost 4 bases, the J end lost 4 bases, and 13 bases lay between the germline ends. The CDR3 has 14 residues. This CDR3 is CASSGEGLSYGYTF. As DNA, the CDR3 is TGTGCCAGCAGTGGAGAGGGCCTCAGCTATGGCTACACCTTC.

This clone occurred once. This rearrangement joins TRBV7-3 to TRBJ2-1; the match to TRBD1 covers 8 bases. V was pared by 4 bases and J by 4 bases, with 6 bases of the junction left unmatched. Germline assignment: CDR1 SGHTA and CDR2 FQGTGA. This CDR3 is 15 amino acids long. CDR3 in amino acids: CASSSRDRTYNEQFF. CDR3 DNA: TGTGCCAGCAGCTCCCGGGACAGGACTTACAATGAGCAGTTCTTC.

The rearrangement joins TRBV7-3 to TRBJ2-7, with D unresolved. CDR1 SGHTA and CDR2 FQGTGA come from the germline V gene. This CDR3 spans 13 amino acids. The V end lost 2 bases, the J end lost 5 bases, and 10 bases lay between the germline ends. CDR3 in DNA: TGTGCCAGCAGCTTAGGGCCGCGCGACGAGCAGTACTTC. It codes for CASSLGPRDEQYF.

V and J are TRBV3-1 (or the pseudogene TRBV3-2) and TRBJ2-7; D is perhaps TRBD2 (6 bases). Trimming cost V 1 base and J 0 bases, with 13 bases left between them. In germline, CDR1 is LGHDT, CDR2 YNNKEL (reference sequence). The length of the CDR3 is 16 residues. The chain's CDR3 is CASSQVAGTRSYEQYF. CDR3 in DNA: TGTGCCAGCAGCCAAGTGGCGGGGACCCGCTCCTACGAGCAGTACTTC.

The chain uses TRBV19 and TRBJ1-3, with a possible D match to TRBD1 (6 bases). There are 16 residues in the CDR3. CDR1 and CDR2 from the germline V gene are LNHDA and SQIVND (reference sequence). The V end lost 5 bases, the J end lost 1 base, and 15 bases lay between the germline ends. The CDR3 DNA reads TGTGCCAGTAGTCCGCGGACAGTAATTTCTGGAAACACCATATATTTT. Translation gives CASSPRTVISGNTIYF.

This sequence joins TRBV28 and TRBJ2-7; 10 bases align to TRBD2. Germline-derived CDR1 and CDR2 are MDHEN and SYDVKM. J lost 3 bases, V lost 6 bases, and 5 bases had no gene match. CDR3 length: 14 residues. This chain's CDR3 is CASSLSGRIYEQYF. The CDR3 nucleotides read TGTGCCAGCAGCCTTAGCGGGAGGATCTACGAGCAGTACTTC.

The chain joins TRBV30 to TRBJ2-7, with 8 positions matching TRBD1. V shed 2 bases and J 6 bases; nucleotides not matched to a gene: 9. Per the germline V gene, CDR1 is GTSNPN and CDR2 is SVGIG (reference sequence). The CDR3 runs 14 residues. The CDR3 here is CAWSSLDRGSEQYF. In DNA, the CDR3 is TGTGCCTGGAGTAGCTTAGACAGGGGTTCCGAGCAGTACTTC.

The CDR3 DNA sequence: TGCGCCAGCAGCTTGGCCCCAGAGAACACTGAAGCTTTCTTT. It is translated as CASSLAPENTEAFF. The chain links TRBV5-1 to TRBJ1-1; D is unclear. Germline V lookup: CDR1 SGHRS, CDR2 YFSETQ. The CDR3 totals 14 residues. V was shortened by 0 bases and J by 1 base, with 7 bases between the two germline ends.

The CDR3 sequence is CSVAMGGKSSYEQYF. Written as DNA, the CDR3 is TGCAGCGTAGCCATGGGGGGGAAAAGCTCCTACGAGCAGTACTTC. This chain links TRBV29-1 with TRBJ2-7, with TRBD2 identical over 7 bases. The CDR3 loop spans 15 amino acids. V lost 6 bases, J lost 0 bases, and 11 bases stayed unmatched. Germline-derived CDR1 and CDR2 are SQVTM and ANQGSEA.

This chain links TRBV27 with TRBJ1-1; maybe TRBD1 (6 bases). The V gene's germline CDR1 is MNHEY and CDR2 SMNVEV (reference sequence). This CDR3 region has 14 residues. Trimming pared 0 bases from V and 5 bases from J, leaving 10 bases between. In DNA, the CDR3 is TGTGCCAGCAGTTTATCTACAGGGAGAACTGAAGCTTTCTTT. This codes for CASSLSTGRTEAFF.

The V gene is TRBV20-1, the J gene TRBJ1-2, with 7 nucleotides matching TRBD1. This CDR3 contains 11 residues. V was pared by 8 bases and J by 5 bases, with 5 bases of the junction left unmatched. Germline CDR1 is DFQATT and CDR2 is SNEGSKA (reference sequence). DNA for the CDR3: TGCAGTACCGAGACAGGGTATGGCTACACCTTC. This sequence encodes CSTETGYGYTF.